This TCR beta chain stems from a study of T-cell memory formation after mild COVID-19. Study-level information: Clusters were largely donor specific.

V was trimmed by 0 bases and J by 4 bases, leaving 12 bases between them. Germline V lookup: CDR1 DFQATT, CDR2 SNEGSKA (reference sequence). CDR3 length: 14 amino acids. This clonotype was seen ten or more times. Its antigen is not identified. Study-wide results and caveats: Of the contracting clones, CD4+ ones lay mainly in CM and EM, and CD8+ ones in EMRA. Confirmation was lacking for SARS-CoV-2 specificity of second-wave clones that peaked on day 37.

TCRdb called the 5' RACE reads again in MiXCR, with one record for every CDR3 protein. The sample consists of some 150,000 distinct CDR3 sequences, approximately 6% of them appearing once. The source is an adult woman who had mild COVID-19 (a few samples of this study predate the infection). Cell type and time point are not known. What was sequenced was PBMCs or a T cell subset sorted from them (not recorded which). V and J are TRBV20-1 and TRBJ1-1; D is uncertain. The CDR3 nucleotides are TGCAGTGCTAGAGAGGAGGGATGGGGCACTGAAGCTTTCTTT. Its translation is CSAREEGWGTEAFF.